This T cell receptor (beta chain) is drawn from a study of CD8 T cells in Susac syndrome. Study-level findings and limits: The study recognized that the number of individuals in its TCR sequencing and HLA analysis was relatively small.

In the case of this clonotype: Its antigen is not identified.

Random hexamers were used to reverse transcribe an amount of roughly 0.45 to 1 ug RNA. Amplification of TCR beta CDR3 across 54 Vbeta and 13 Jbeta was performed with immunoSEQ multiplex PCR. MiXCR, run by TCRdb on the immunoSEQ multiplex PCR reads, gives a single entry per CDR3 protein. The table lists roughly 140,000 distinct CDR3 sequences, approximately 95% of them singletons, with approximately 0.25% in the top ten. The sequence came from a human donor in good health. Input material: CD8+ T cells from PBMCs.

Here the CDR3 DNA reads TGCGCCAGCAGTCAAAGCCTACAGCCCAGGGCGCGGTCCTACGAGCAGTACTTC. It translates to CASSQSLQPRARSYEQYF. V usage is TRBV23-1 and J usage is TRBJ2-7, with D possibly matching TRBD1 (5 bases). TRBV23-1 is flagged as an ORF with uncertain function. CDR3 size: 18 residues. Trimming took 2 bases from V and 1 from J, leaving 21 bases between them.